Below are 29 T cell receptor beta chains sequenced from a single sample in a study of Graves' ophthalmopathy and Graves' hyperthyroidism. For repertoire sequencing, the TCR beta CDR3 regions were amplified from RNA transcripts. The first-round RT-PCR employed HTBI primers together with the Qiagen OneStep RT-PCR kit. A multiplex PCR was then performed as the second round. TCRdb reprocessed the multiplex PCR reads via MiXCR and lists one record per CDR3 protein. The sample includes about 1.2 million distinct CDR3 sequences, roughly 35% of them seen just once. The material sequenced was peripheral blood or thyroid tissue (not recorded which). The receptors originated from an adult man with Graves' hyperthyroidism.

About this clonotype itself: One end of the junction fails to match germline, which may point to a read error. This CDR3 is CASSVPLGLAGDEQYF. Written as DNA, the CDR3 is TGTGCCAGCAGTGTCCCCTTAGGGCTAGCGGGCGACGAGCAGTACTTC. The chain links TRBV5-1 to TRBJ2-7; the match to TRBD2 covers 8 bases. Germline V gives CDR1 SGHRS, CDR2 YFSETQ. CDR3 length: 16 amino acids.

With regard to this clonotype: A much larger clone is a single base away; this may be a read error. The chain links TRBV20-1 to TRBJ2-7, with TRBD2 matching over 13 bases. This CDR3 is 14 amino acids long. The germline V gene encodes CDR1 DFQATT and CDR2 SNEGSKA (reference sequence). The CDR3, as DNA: TGCAGTGCACGACTAGCGGGAGGTTTCTACGAGCAGTGCTTC. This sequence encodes CSARLAGGFYEQCF.

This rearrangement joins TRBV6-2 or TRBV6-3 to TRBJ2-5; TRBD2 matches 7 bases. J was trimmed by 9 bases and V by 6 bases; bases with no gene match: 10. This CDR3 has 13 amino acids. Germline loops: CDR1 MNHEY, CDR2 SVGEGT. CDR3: CASRRDWRGSQYF. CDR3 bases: TGTGCCAGCAGACGAGACTGGCGGGGGTCCCAGTACTTC.

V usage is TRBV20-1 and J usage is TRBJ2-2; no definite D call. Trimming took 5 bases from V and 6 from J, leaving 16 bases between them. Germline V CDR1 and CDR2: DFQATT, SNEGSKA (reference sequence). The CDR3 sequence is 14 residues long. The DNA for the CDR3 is TGCAGTGCTGCCGAGTCGGCCCGGCCCGGGGAGCTGTTTTTT. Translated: CSAAESARPGELFF.

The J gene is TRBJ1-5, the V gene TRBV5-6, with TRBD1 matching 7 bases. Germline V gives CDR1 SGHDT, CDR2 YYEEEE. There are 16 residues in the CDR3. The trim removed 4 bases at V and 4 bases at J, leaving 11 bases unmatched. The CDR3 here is CASSGGAGQSNQPQHF. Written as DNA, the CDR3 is TGTGCCAGCAGCGGGGGAGCGGGACAGAGTAATCAGCCCCAGCATTTT.

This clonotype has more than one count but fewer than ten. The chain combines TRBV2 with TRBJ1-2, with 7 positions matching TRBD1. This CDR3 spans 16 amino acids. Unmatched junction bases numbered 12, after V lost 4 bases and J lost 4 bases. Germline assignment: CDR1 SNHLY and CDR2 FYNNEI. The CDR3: CASSAGDDRAPYGYTF. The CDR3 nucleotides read TGTGCCAGCAGTGCAGGGGACGACAGGGCGCCCTATGGCTACACCTTC.

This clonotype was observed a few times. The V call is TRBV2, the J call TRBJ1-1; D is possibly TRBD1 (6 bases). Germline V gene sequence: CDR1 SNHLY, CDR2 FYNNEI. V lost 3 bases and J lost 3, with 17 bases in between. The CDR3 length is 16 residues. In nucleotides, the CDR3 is TGTGCCAGCAGTGACGGGACACCCCTAAGAGACACTGAAGCTTTCTTT. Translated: CASSDGTPLRDTEAFF.

CDR3 sequence (DNA): TGTGCCAGCAGCTTAGGGTCCCTGCGGGGGGAGGAAACCTACGAGCAGTACTTC. It yields the protein CASSLGSLRGEETYEQYF. This chain joins TRBV7-9 and TRBJ2-7; 8 bases line up with TRBD2. The germline V gene encodes CDR1 SEHNR and CDR2 FQNEAQ (reference sequence). This CDR3 comprises 18 residues. V shed 1 base, J shed 2 bases, and the junction held 13 bases outside the gene matches.

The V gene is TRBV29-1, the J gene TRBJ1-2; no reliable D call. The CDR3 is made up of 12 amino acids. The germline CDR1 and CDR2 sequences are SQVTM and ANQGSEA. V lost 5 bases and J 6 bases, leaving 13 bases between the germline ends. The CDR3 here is CSVPRGSHGYTF. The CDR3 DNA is TGCAGCGTTCCCCGGGGAAGCCATGGCTACACCTTC.

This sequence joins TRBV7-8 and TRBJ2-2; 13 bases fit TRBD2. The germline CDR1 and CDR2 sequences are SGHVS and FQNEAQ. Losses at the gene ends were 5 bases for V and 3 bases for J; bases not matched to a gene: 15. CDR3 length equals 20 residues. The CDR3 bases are TGTGCCAGCAGCCCAGGGACTAGCGGGGAATTTGTGTCGGACACCGGGGAGCTGTTTTTT. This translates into CASSPGTSGEFVSDTGELFF. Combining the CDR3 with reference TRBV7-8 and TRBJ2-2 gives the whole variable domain GAGVSQSPRYKVAKRGQDVALRCDPISGHVSLFWYQQALGQGPEFLTYFQNEAQLDKSGLPSDRFFAERPEGSVSTLKIQRTQQEDSAVYLCASSPGTSGEFVSDTGELFFGEGSRLTVL.

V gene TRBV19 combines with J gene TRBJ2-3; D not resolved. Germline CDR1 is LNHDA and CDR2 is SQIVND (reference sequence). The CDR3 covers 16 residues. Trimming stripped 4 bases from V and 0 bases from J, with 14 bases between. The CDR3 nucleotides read TGTGCCAGTAGTAAATCCAGGTCCCTTAGCACAGATACGCAGTATTTT. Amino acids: CASSKSRSLSTDTQYF.

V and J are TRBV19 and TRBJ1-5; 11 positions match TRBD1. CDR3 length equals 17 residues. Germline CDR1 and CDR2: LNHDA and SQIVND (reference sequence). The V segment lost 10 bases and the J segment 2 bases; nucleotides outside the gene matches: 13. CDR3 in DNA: TGTGCCACCAGGAGGACAGGGGGCGCCTGGGGCAATCAGCCCCAGCATTTT. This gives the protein CATRRTGGAWGNQPQHF.

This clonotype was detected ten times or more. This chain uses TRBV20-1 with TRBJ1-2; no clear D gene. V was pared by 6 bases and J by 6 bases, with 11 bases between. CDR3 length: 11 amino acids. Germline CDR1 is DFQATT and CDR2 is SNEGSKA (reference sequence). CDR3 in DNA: TGCAGTGCGGGGTATGGTGATGGCTACACCTTC. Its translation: CSAGYGDGYTF.

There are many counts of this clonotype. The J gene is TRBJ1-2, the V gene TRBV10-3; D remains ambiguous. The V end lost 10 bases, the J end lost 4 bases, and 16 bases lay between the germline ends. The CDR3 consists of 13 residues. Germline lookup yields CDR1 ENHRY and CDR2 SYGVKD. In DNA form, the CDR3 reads TGTGCCAGCCGACCCTTTTCAGGCTATGGCTACACCTTC. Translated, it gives CASRPFSGYGYTF.

The CDR3 nucleotides are TGCAGTGGACAGGGAAGAGCTAACTATGGCTACACCTTC. The encoded protein is CSGQGRANYGYTF. The chain links TRBV20-1 to TRBJ1-2; 7 bases agree with TRBD1. The germline gives CDR1 DFQATT, CDR2 SNEGSKA (reference sequence). J was trimmed by 0 bases and V by 7 bases; bases with no gene match: 5. This CDR3 has 13 residues.

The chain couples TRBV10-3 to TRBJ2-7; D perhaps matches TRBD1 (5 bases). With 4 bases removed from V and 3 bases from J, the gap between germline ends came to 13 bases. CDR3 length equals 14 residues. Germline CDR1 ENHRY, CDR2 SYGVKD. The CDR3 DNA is TGTGCCATCAGTGCTAGACAGATTCACTACGAGCAGTACTTC. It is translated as CAISARQIHYEQYF.

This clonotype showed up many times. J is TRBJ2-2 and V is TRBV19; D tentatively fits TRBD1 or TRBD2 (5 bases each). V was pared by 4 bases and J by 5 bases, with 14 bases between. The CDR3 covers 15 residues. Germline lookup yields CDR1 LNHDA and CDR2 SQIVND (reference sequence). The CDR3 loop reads CASSTPGARTGELFF. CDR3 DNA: TGTGCCAGTAGTACCCCCGGGGCCAGGACCGGGGAGCTGTTTTTT.

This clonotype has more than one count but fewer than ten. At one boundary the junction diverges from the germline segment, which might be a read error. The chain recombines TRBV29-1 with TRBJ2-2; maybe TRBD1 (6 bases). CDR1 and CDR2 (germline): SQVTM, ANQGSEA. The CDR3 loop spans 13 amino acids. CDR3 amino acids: CSVEVGDTGELFF. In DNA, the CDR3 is TGCAGCGTTGAGGTGGGGGACACTGGGGAGCTGTTTTTT.

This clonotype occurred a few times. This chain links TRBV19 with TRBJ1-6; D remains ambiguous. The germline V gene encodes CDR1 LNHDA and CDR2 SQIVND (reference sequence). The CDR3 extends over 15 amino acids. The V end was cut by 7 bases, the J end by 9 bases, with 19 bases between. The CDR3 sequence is CASTTDGGGVSPLHF. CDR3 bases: TGTGCCAGTACCACCGACGGTGGCGGGGTTTCACCCCTCCACTTT.

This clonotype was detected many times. CDR3 DNA: TGCAGTGCTAGGGAACAGGGAAGAGATGGCTACACCTTC. The encoded protein is CSAREQGRDGYTF. The chain has TRBV20-1 and TRBJ1-2; the D gene is possibly TRBD1 (6 bases). Trimming pared 3 bases from V and 6 bases from J, leaving 14 bases between. This CDR3 is built from 13 residues. The V gene's germline CDR1 is DFQATT and CDR2 SNEGSKA (reference sequence).

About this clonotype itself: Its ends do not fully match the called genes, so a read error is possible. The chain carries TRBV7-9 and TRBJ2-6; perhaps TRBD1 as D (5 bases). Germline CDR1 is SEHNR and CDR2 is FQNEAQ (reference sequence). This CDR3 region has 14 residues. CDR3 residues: CASRKSSGANVLAF. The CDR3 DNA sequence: TGTGCCAGCAGGAAGAGCTCTGGGGCCAACGTCCTGGCTTTC.

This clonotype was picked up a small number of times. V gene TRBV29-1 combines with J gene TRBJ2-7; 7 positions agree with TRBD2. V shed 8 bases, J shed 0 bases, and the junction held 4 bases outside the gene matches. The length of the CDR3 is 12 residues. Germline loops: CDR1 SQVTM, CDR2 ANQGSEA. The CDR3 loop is CSPGTTSYEQYF. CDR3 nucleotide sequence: TGCAGCCCCGGGACTACCTCCTACGAGCAGTACTTC.

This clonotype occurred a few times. The CDR3: CAIRQTGDQNYEQYF. The CDR3 DNA follows: TGTGCCATCAGACAGACAGGGGACCAAAACTACGAGCAGTACTTC. The gene calls are TRBV10-3 and TRBJ2-7; 8 bases align to TRBD1. V trimming: 6 bases; J trimming: 3 bases; junction bases outside the gene matches: 10. The CDR3 consists of 15 residues. Germline values: CDR1 ENHRY, CDR2 SYGVKD.

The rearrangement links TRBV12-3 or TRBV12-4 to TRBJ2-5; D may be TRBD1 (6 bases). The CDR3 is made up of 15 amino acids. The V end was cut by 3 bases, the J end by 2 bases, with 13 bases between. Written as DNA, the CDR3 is TGTGCCAGCAGTTTCAGGGACACGTCGCAAGAGACCCAGTACTTC. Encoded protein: CASSFRDTSQETQYF.

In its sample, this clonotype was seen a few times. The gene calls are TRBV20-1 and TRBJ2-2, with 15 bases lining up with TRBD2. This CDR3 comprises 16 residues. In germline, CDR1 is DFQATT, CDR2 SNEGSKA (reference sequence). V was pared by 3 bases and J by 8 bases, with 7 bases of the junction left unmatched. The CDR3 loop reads CSASVPGLAGGGELFF. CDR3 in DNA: TGCAGTGCTAGTGTCCCGGGACTAGCGGGAGGAGGGGAGCTGTTTTTT.

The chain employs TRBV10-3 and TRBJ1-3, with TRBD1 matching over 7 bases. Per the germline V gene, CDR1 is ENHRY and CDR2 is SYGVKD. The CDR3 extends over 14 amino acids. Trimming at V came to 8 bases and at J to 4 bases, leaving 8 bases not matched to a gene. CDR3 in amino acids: CAIPRQGYGNTIYF. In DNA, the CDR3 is TGTGCCATCCCGAGACAGGGCTACGGAAACACCATATATTTT.

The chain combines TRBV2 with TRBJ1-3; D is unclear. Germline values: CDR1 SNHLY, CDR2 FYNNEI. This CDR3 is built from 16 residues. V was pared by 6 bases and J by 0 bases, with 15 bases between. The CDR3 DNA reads TGTGCCAGCAGACTCAACTCGGCTAGCTCTGGAAACACCATATATTTT. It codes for CASRLNSASSGNTIYF. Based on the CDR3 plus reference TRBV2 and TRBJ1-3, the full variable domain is EPEVTQTPSHQVTQMGQEVILRCVPISNHLYFYWYRQILGQKVEFLVSFYNNEISEKSEIFDDQFSVERPDGSNFTLKIRSTKLEDSAMYFCASRLNSASSGNTIYFGEGSWLTVV.

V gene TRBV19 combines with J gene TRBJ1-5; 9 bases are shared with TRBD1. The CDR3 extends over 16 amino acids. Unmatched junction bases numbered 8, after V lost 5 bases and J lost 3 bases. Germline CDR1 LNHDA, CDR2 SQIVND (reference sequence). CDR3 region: CASSPPGQGFNQPQHF. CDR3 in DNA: TGTGCCAGTAGTCCCCCGGGACAGGGTTTCAATCAGCCCCAGCATTTT.

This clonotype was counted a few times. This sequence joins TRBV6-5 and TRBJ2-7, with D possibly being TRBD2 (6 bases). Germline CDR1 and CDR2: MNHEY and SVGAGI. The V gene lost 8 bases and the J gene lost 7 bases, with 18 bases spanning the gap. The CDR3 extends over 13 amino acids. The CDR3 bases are TGTGCCAGCCACTCAGGCTTGGCGGGAGAGCAGTACTTC. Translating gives CASHSGLAGEQYF.